The TCR beta chain described here comes from a study of T cell repertoires in cytomegalovirus infection. At the level of the study: A matching HLA type, together with CMV infection, was signaled by public TCR beta signatures.

TCRdb passed the reads through MiXCR, listing each CDR3 protein once. This sample has around 360,000 distinct CDR3 sequences, with about 34% found just once. The germline gives CDR1 SGHAT, CDR2 FQNNGV. The CDR3 is made up of 16 amino acids. Losses at the gene ends were 6 bases for V and 4 bases for J; bases not matched to a gene: 13. Concerning this clonotype itself: Its target is unknown.

V usage is TRBV11-2 and J usage is TRBJ1-2; 8 bases fit TRBD1. The material was cultured PBMCs, obtained from culture after CMV antigen stimulation. The receptor was derived from a human donor in good health (CMV status not recorded). Some clones in this sample may be carry-over from other donors' samples. The CDR3 DNA reads TGTGCCAGCAGTTCGGTCTGGACAGGGAAAAGCTATGGCTACACCTTC. Protein sequence: CASSSVWTGKSYGYTF.